Included here is one T cell receptor beta chain sequence, with context. The antigen is undetermined. This specimen comes from a study of blood T cells in healthy people across ages. PCR was performed a second time for about 7 to 11 cycles using a sample-barcoded 5' primer and a J-beta primer mix. Every sample gave at least 2.5 million paired-end reads containing CDR3. TCRdb redid the calling of the 5' RACE reads with MiXCR, one entry per CDR3 protein. The table has 1.5 million to 2 million distinct CDR3 sequences, about 30% seen once. Study-wide points: Per million T cells, the diversity of TCR beta decreased roughly linearly as age advanced. Among long-lived donors, naive CD4+ cells were more numerous and diversity higher than in aged donors.

The receptor was derived from a woman aged 25-40 years in good health. Material for sequencing was blood.

The CDR3 coding sequence is TGTGCCAGCAGCTTCCTCGGATGGGAGGAGACCCAGTACTTC. It codes for CASSFLGWEETQYF. J is TRBJ2-5 and V is TRBV11-2, with D possibly being TRBD2 (5 bases). Germline assignment: CDR1 SGHAT and CDR2 FQNNGV. This CDR3 region has 14 residues. V was shortened by 3 bases and J by 5 bases, with 13 bases between the two germline ends.